Following are 27 T cell receptor beta chains from one sample sequenced in a study of CD8 T cells in ankylosing spondylitis. Their target antigens are unknown. Findings and caveats of the study: A TCR beta motif made of about eight highly homologous variants seemed typical of ankylosing spondylitis blood.

Each CDR3 protein is one row after TCRdb ran MiXCR on the 5' RACE reads. The sample records 750,000 to 850,000 distinct CDR3 sequences, 12% being singletons. The sequenced sample was blood, either unsorted or a sorted T cell fraction (not recorded which). The receptor set was obtained from a male donor with ankylosing spondylitis.

This clonotype has only a few counts. The V call is TRBV6-2 or TRBV6-3, the J call TRBJ2-1; 16 positions match TRBD2. The CDR3 is 19 residues long. Germline-derived CDR1 and CDR2 are MNHEY and SVGEGT. V gave up 5 bases and J gave up 4 bases; unmatched junction bases: 11. CDR3 in amino acids: CASSPPPGLAGGVYNEQFF. The CDR3 coding sequence is TGTGCCAGCAGTCCCCCCCCGGGACTAGCGGGGGGGGTGTACAATGAGCAGTTCTTC.

This clonotype appeared many times. A junction end diverges from the germline sequence, so it may reflect a read error. The chain recombines TRBV20-1 with TRBJ1-4; 7 bases line up with TRBD1. From germline, CDR1 is DFQATT and CDR2 SNEGSKA (reference sequence). The CDR3 runs 11 residues. The DNA for the CDR3 is TGCAGTGCGAGGGGGGACAGCGGGTCCTATTTT. Encoded protein: CSARGDSGSYF.

The chain uses TRBV5-1 and TRBJ2-3; 7 positions match TRBD2. CDR1 SGHRS and CDR2 YFSETQ come from the germline V gene. The trim removed 3 bases at V and 0 bases at J, leaving 7 bases unmatched. The CDR3 totals 16 residues. As DNA, the CDR3 is TGCGCCAGCAGCTCAACAATAGCGGGCAGCACAGATACGCAGTATTTT. Protein sequence: CASSSTIAGSTDTQYF. Supplemented by reference TRBV5-1 and TRBJ2-3, the full variable domain reads KAGVTQTPRYLIKTRGQQVTLSCSPISGHRSVSWYQQTPGQGLQFLFEYFSETQRNKGNFPGRFSGRQFSNSRSEMNVSTLELGDSALYLCASSSTIAGSTDTQYFGPGTRLTVL.

This sequence joins TRBV20-1 and TRBJ2-3, with TRBD2 identical over 15 bases. Germline V gives CDR1 DFQATT, CDR2 SNEGSKA (reference sequence). Germline trimming cut 6 bases from V and 4 bases from J; bases unmatched to any gene: 8. The CDR3 has 16 amino acids. CDR3: CSAKWTSGGAADTQYF. The CDR3 nucleotides read TGCAGTGCCAAGTGGACTAGCGGGGGGGCCGCAGATACGCAGTATTTT.

This clonotype was detected ten times or more. In DNA form, the CDR3 reads TGCAGCGTTGAGGGCAGGGGGCGCGGTGAAAAACTGTTTTTT. It encodes CSVEGRGRGEKLFF. V gene TRBV29-1 combines with J gene TRBJ1-4; 8 bases agree with TRBD1. This CDR3 has 14 residues. The germline V gene encodes CDR1 SQVTM and CDR2 ANQGSEA. V lost 3 bases and J lost 7; bases outside the gene matches: 7.

The chain joins TRBV20-1 to TRBJ2-7; 13 nucleotides align to TRBD2. From germline, CDR1 is DFQATT and CDR2 SNEGSKA (reference sequence). J was trimmed by 0 bases and V by 4 bases; bases with no gene match: 6. The CDR3 contains 16 residues. The CDR3 loop is CSATGGLAGHSYEQYF. The CDR3, as DNA: TGCAGTGCTACGGGGGGACTAGCGGGACACTCCTACGAGCAGTACTTC.

The V call is TRBV7-2, the J call TRBJ2-5, with 7 bases matching TRBD1. The V and J ends lost 4 bases and 5 bases, in that order; junction bases with no gene match: 7. Germline V CDR1 and CDR2: SGHTA, FQGNSA. The CDR3 spans 14 residues. CDR3 nucleotide sequence: TGTGCCAGCAGCTCCGGACAGGTCCGGGAGACCCAGTACTTC. Its translation: CASSSGQVRETQYF.

The V and J genes are TRBV20-1 and TRBJ2-2; D gene ambiguous. Germline lookup yields CDR1 DFQATT and CDR2 SNEGSKA (reference sequence). V was cut by 5 bases and J by 3 bases, with 10 bases left in between. This CDR3 contains 13 residues. As DNA, the CDR3 is TGCAGTGCTCAGAACCCACACACCGGGGAGCTGTTTTTT. This sequence encodes CSAQNPHTGELFF.

The table lists this clonotype with many counts. V is TRBV20-1 and J is TRBJ1-6; D remains unclear. Trimming took 6 bases from V and 0 from J, leaving 12 bases between them. The CDR3 is 15 residues long. Germline V CDR1 and CDR2: DFQATT, SNEGSKA (reference sequence). The CDR3 DNA reads as TGCAGTGCCCTGACCCCGAGCTCCTATAATTCACCCCTCCACTTT. Its translation is CSALTPSSYNSPLHF.

In this sample, this clonotype turned up many times. CDR3 loop: CASSSRPGMNTEAFF. The CDR3 DNA reads as TGTGCCAGCAGCTCTCGACCGGGGATGAACACTGAAGCTTTCTTT. The chain has TRBV7-9 and TRBJ1-1, with D unresolved. The CDR3 is 15 amino acids. CDR1 and CDR2 (germline): SEHNR, FQNEAQ (reference sequence). Between the trimmed V and J ends, which lost 4 bases and 0 bases, there was a span of 12 bases. The full variable domain, rest sourced from reference TRBV7-9 and TRBJ1-1, is DTGVSQNPRHKITKRGQNVTFRCDPISEHNRLYWYRQTLGQGPEFLTYFQNEAQLEKSRLLSDRFSAERPKGSFSTLEIQRTEQGDSAMYLCASSSRPGMNTEAFFGQGTRLTVV.

This clonotype was observed a few times. The genes are TRBV20-1 and TRBJ1-6; 8 bases match TRBD1. J lost 7 bases, V lost 1 base, and 3 bases had no gene match. Germline CDR1 is DFQATT and CDR2 is SNEGSKA (reference sequence). The CDR3 is made up of 14 amino acids. The CDR3, as DNA: TGCAGTGCTAGAGCGGACAGGGCGAATTCACCCCTCCACTTT. Its protein product is CSARADRANSPLHF.

This clonotype was detected a few times. The chain has TRBV20-1 and TRBJ1-2; 10 nucleotides align to TRBD1. CDR1 is DFQATT and CDR2 is SNEGSKA in the germline V gene (reference sequence). Trimming cost V 5 bases and J 2 bases; bases outside gene matches: 2. The CDR3 has 13 residues. The CDR3, as DNA: TGCAGTGCTTGGACAGGGGGGAACTATGGCTACACCTTC. It yields the protein CSAWTGGNYGYTF.

This clonotype was picked up a small number of times. The chain has TRBV5-6 and TRBJ1-1; no firm D call. The CDR3 covers 15 residues. Germline-derived CDR1 and CDR2 are SGHDT and YYEEEE. V gave up 0 bases and J gave up 4 bases, with 13 bases separating them. CDR3 in DNA: TGTGCCAGCAGCTTGGGCGGACCGACGGGCACTGAAGCTTTCTTT. Translated: CASSLGGPTGTEAFF.

There are many counts of this clonotype. This rearrangement joins TRBV29-1 to TRBJ2-1; 9 positions match TRBD2. After removal of 6 bases from V and 0 bases from J, the junction contained 18 bases not matched to a gene. Per germline, CDR1 SQVTM and CDR2 ANQGSEA. The length of the CDR3 is 19 residues. CDR3 in amino acids: CSVVASGATIRSSYNEQFF. DNA for the CDR3: TGCAGCGTGGTAGCTAGCGGGGCAACAATAAGGAGCTCCTACAATGAGCAGTTCTTC.

This clonotype has at least ten counts. The chain has TRBV6-1 and TRBJ1-1; weak D call: TRBD1 (5 bases). The V end was cut by 7 bases, the J end by 2 bases, with 26 bases between. There are 18 residues in the CDR3. Germline V gene sequence: CDR1 MNHNS, CDR2 SASEGT. CDR3 sequence reads: CASNSRPPEMGLNTEAFF. Written as DNA, the CDR3 is TGTGCCAGCAACTCGCGGCCCCCTGAGATGGGGCTAAACACTGAAGCTTTCTTT.

This clonotype has just a few counts. This chain connects TRBV20-1 to TRBJ2-5, with 10 bases identical to TRBD2. Germline values: CDR1 DFQATT, CDR2 SNEGSKA (reference sequence). The CDR3 length is 14 residues. The V segment lost 3 bases and the J segment 3 bases; nucleotides outside the gene matches: 4. The CDR3 coding sequence is TGCAGTGCTAGCCTAGCGGGAGTAAAAGAGACCCAGTACTTC. Protein product: CSASLAGVKETQYF.

There are many counts of this clonotype. The rearrangement links TRBV5-1 to TRBJ1-1; 9 bases are a match to TRBD1. Per germline, CDR1 SGHRS and CDR2 YFSETQ. CDR3 size: 14 residues. V lost 5 bases, J lost 5 bases, and 7 bases stayed unmatched. The CDR3 DNA follows: TGCGCCAGCAGATCACAGGGGGCGTTGACTGAAGCTTTCTTT. It specifies CASRSQGALTEAFF.

This clonotype has just a few counts. The chain uses TRBV5-1 and TRBJ2-1; 7 bases line up with TRBD2. V was pared by 4 bases and J by 10 bases, with 11 bases of the junction left unmatched. The CDR3 runs 14 residues. Germline loops: CDR1 SGHRS, CDR2 YFSETQ. CDR3 nucleotide sequence: TGCGCCAGCAGCCCCCAGGCAACTAGCGCAGAGCAGTTCTTC. Translation gives CASSPQATSAEQFF.

This clonotype has more than one count but fewer than ten. V is TRBV9 and J is TRBJ1-1; D might be TRBD1 (5 bases). CDR3 length: 18 residues. Deletions cut 2 bases from V and 4 bases from J, with 24 bases between. CDR1 SGDLS and CDR2 YYNGEE come from the germline V gene. CDR3 bases: TGTGCCAGCAGCGTGTCTACAGGTTCCGGGCTGGGTTCCACTGAAGCTTTCTTT. Residues: CASSVSTGSGLGSTEAFF.

This clonotype was counted only a few times. The V gene is TRBV18, the J gene TRBJ2-5, with D tentatively TRBD1 (5 bases). CDR1 KGHSH and CDR2 LQKENI come from the germline V gene. V dropped 1 base and J dropped 5 bases, with 8 bases sitting between them. CDR3 length: 13 residues. The chain's CDR3 is CASSPHNRETQYF. CDR3 in DNA: TGTGCCAGCTCACCACACAACAGGGAGACCCAGTACTTC. The full variable domain, in which reference TRBV18 and TRBJ2-5 provide the parts outside the CDR3, is NAGVMQNPRHLVRRRGQEARLRCSPMKGHSHVYWYRQLPEEGLKFMVYLQKENIIDESGMPKERFSAEFPKEGPSILRIQQVVRGDSAAYFCASSPHNRETQYFGPGTRLLVL.

This chain connects TRBV6-5 to TRBJ2-2; D remains ambiguous. The CDR3 consists of 17 residues. Trimming removed 0 bases from V and 1 base from J, with 12 bases in between. Germline CDR1 reads MNHEY; CDR2 reads SVGAGI. The CDR3 is CASSYSQTPLNTGELFF. CDR3 nucleotide sequence: TGTGCCAGCAGTTACTCCCAGACGCCACTGAACACCGGGGAGCTGTTTTTT.

This clonotype was detected ten times or more. J is TRBJ2-5 and V is TRBV6-1; D not resolved. V lost 6 bases and J lost 5, with 13 bases in between. The CDR3 spans 13 residues. CDR1 is MNHNS, CDR2 SASEGT, per germline. The CDR3 nucleotides are TGTGCCAGCAGCCGGACCTTCAGGGAGACCCAGTACTTC. It is translated as CASSRTFRETQYF.

This clonotype was counted only a few times. This chain links TRBV28 with TRBJ1-1; D is possibly TRBD1 (5 bases). The V end lost 7 bases, the J end lost 1 base, and 19 bases lay between the germline ends. Germline lookup yields CDR1 MDHEN and CDR2 SYDVKM. The CDR3 runs to 16 residues. The chain's CDR3 is CASKRGSSPSNTEAFF. DNA of the CDR3: TGTGCCAGCAAGAGGGGTTCCTCCCCATCGAACACTGAAGCTTTCTTT. The full variable domain, its missing parts supplied by reference TRBV28 and TRBJ1-1, is DVKVTQSSRYLVKRTGEKVFLECVQDMDHENMFWYRQDPGLGLRLIYFSYDVKMKEKGDIPEGYSVSREKKERFSLILESASTNQTSMYLCASKRGSSPSNTEAFFGQGTRLTVV.

This chain's CDR3 is CASSLDQGPWNIQYF. The CDR3 DNA reads TGTGCCAGCAGCTTAGATCAAGGCCCTTGGAACATTCAGTACTTC. The V call is TRBV7-9, the J call TRBJ2-4; no reliable D call. Trimming cost V 1 base and J 7 bases, with 14 bases left between them. The CDR3 is 15 residues long. Germline assignment: CDR1 SEHNR and CDR2 FQNEAQ (reference sequence).

This clonotype was detected many times. This rearrangement joins TRBV5-1 to TRBJ1-1, with 10 bases aligning to TRBD1. Germline lookup yields CDR1 SGHRS and CDR2 YFSETQ. The V gene end was trimmed by 4 bases and the J gene end by 5 bases; junction bases not matched to a gene: 5. The CDR3 runs 14 residues. The CDR3 is CASSLWDRGTEAFF. The DNA for the CDR3 is TGCGCCAGCAGCCTCTGGGACAGGGGAACTGAAGCTTTCTTT.

The V call is TRBV5-1, the J call TRBJ1-1; D not resolved. The germline V and J ends were trimmed by 1 base and 3 bases, with 13 bases remaining between them. Germline loops: CDR1 SGHRS, CDR2 YFSETQ. This CDR3 is 15 amino acids long. CDR3 loop: CASSLTPQLDTEAFF. The CDR3, as DNA: TGCGCCAGCAGCTTGACTCCTCAATTGGACACTGAAGCTTTCTTT.

This clonotype appeared many times. The V gene is TRBV5-1, the J gene TRBJ1-2; D ambiguous. This CDR3 contains 14 residues. The V gene's germline CDR1 is SGHRS and CDR2 YFSETQ. The germline V and J ends were trimmed by 0 bases and 6 bases, with 12 bases remaining between them. CDR3 loop: CASSLGGGGDGYTF. The CDR3 bases are TGCGCCAGCAGCTTGGGCGGAGGCGGAGATGGCTACACCTTC. The full variable domain, its missing parts supplied by reference TRBV5-1 and TRBJ1-2, is KAGVTQTPRYLIKTRGQQVTLSCSPISGHRSVSWYQQTPGQGLQFLFEYFSETQRNKGNFPGRFSGRQFSNSRSEMNVSTLELGDSALYLCASSLGGGGDGYTFGSGTRLTVV.